This T cell receptor beta chain was sequenced in a study of control samples from healthy donors and cancer patients. Measured with immunoSEQ multiplex PCR; TCRdb has only the in-frame clones, and not every one. The top ten hold 1.3% of the sample, which has around 94,000 clones, around 86% seen once. V was shortened by 5 bases and J by 13 bases, with 14 bases between the two germline ends. In germline, CDR1 is PRHDT, CDR2 FYEKMQ (reference sequence). CDR3 length equals 12 residues. This TCR came from a woman aged 50 to 60 in good health. Sequencing was carried out using blood. This chain links TRBV13 with TRBJ1-4; TRBD1 is a possible D gene (5 bases). The CDR3 is CASSLMGDGLFF. DNA for the CDR3: TGTGCCAGCAGCCTAATGGGGGACGGACTGTTTTTT.